The 13 T cell receptor beta chains reported below all come from one sample, sequenced in a study of blood T cell repertoires in COVID-19. Generated by immunoSEQ multiplex PCR, the TCRdb table keeps only in-frame clones and is missing some. Of under 450,000 clones in the sample, around 89% are singletons; the top ten hold over 9.5%. The sequencing input was peripheral blood. These receptors were collected from a woman aged 45-65 years with COVID-19, enrolled during active disease.

J is TRBJ1-5 and V is TRBV6-6; D is unresolved. The CDR3 totals 14 residues. Germline CDR1 is MNHNY and CDR2 is SVGAGI (reference sequence). Deletions cut 4 bases from V and 7 bases from J, with 14 bases between. This chain's CDR3 is CASSWGEVNQPQHF. CDR3 coding DNA: TGTGCCAGCAGTTGGGGAGAGGTGAACCAGCCCCAGCATTTT.

The V gene is TRBV6-2 or TRBV6-3, the J gene TRBJ2-7; tentative D call: TRBD2 (5 bases). The germline V and J ends were trimmed by 4 bases and 0 bases, with 19 bases remaining between them. The V gene's germline CDR1 is MNHEY and CDR2 SVGEGT. The CDR3 sequence is 17 residues long. This CDR3 reads CASSSFAGIQSSYEQYF. The CDR3 nucleotides read TGTGCCAGCAGTTCATTCGCCGGGATTCAAAGCTCCTACGAGCAGTACTTC.

The gene calls are TRBV30 and TRBJ2-7; TRBD1 is a possible D gene (5 bases). Germline CDR1 GTSNPN, CDR2 SVGIG (reference sequence). This CDR3 region has 15 residues. V was pared by 1 base and J by 7 bases, with 20 bases between. CDR3 sequence reads: CAWSGGRALSLEQYF. In DNA, the CDR3 is TGTGCCTGGAGTGGGGGCAGGGCCCTTTCCTTGGAGCAGTACTTC.

The table lists this clone with a count of one. The genes are TRBV11-2 and TRBJ1-2; 11 positions agree with TRBD1. After removal of 5 bases from V and 7 bases from J, the junction contained 9 bases not matched to a gene. CDR1 SGHAT and CDR2 FQNNGV come from the germline V gene. This CDR3 region has 15 residues. For the CDR3, the DNA is TGTGCCAGCAGCCCCGGGACAGGGGGGGCCGTTGGCTACACCTTC. It is translated as CASSPGTGGAVGYTF.

The chain joins TRBV10-3 to TRBJ2-7, with D tentatively TRBD2 (5 bases). Germline CDR1 is ENHRY and CDR2 is SYGVKD. Trimming shortened V by 11 bases and J by 0 bases, and 14 bases separated the two germline ends. The CDR3 covers 13 residues. CDR3 DNA sequence: TGTGCCTCCGGCACGGGGAGCTCCTACGAGCAGTACTTC. Protein product: CASGTGSSYEQYF.

This clone turned up a few times. In the same sample, other DNA sequences code for this CDR3. The chain joins TRBV3-1 (or the pseudogene TRBV3-2) to TRBJ1-5; 7 nucleotides align to TRBD1. The germline V gene has CDR1 LGHDT and CDR2 YNNKEL (reference sequence). This CDR3 has 13 amino acids. V shed 6 bases and J 5 bases; nucleotides not matched to a gene: 4. The CDR3: CASSLQGDQPQHF. The CDR3 DNA reads as TGTGCCAGCAGTTTGCAGGGGGATCAGCCCCAGCATTTT.

The chain couples TRBV7-8 to TRBJ2-5; D perhaps matches TRBD2 (6 bases). Trimming cost V 5 bases and J 7 bases, with 17 bases left between them. Germline assignment: CDR1 SGHVS and CDR2 FQNEAQ. The CDR3 runs to 14 residues. The CDR3 spells CASSPSGWGVTQYF. In DNA form, the CDR3 reads TGTGCCAGCAGCCCCTCCGGGTGGGGGGTGACCCAGTACTTC.

The V gene is TRBV7-2, the J gene TRBJ1-2; a weak D match, TRBD1 (5 bases). Germline lookup yields CDR1 SGHTA and CDR2 FQGNSA. This CDR3 has 13 residues. The V and J ends lost 2 bases and 8 bases respectively, with 12 bases between them. CDR3 coding DNA: TGTGCCAGCAGCTTAATACAGGTCGAGGGCTACACCTTC. Protein: CASSLIQVEGYTF.

The genes are TRBV19 and TRBJ1-2, with D perhaps matching TRBD1 (5 bases). The CDR3 extends over 14 amino acids. V dropped 3 bases and J dropped 3 bases, with 11 bases sitting between them. Germline V gene lookup returns CDR1 LNHDA and CDR2 SQIVND (reference sequence). Here the CDR3 reads CASSITREDYGYTF. CDR3 DNA sequence: TGTGCCAGTAGTATCACCAGGGAAGACTATGGCTACACCTTC.

This chain connects TRBV4-1 to TRBJ2-5, with 10 bases that match TRBD1. This CDR3 comprises 15 residues. V was pared by 4 bases and J by 5 bases, with 7 bases of the junction left unmatched. Germline V gene lookup returns CDR1 MGHRA and CDR2 YSYEKL. The CDR3: CASSPTSDRGETQYF. The CDR3 coding sequence is TGCGCCAGCAGCCCGACCTCGGACAGGGGGGAGACCCAGTACTTC.

The chain links TRBV6-5 to TRBJ1-2; 8 bases are shared with TRBD1. Germline CDR1 MNHEY, CDR2 SVGAGI. The CDR3 extends over 14 amino acids. Trimming cost V 6 bases and J 2 bases; bases outside gene matches: 5. The CDR3, as DNA: TGTGCCAGCAGACCGACAGGGGCCAACTATGGCTACACCTTC. It codes for CASRPTGANYGYTF.

The V gene is TRBV5-1, the J gene TRBJ2-1; 10 bases are shared with TRBD2. Trimming removed 4 bases from V and 8 bases from J; junction bases left unmatched: 9. In germline, CDR1 is SGHRS, CDR2 YFSETQ. This CDR3 contains 15 residues. The CDR3 loop reads CASSPRAGGPHEQFF. CDR3 DNA: TGCGCCAGCAGCCCTCGAGCGGGGGGGCCGCATGAGCAGTTCTTC.

The chain joins TRBV6-8 to TRBJ2-5; tentatively, D is TRBD1 (5 bases). Per the germline V gene, CDR1 is MNHGY and CDR2 is SAAAGT. V lost 5 bases and J 3 bases, leaving 19 bases between the germline ends. The CDR3 is 16 residues long. The CDR3 sequence: CASSDLRRGGEETQYF. CDR3 bases: TGTGCCAGCAGTGACCTTCGAAGGGGTGGGGAAGAGACCCAGTACTTC.